Sequencing of this T cell receptor (beta chain) was carried out in a study of response to subunit inactivated influenza vaccine. Study-level points and caveats: The authors proposed limited new T cell recruitment per seasonal influenza vaccination.

MiXCR, applied by TCRdb to the RT-PCR reads, yields one record per CDR3 protein. The repertoire holds about 480,000 distinct CDR3 sequences, with 25% as singletons. This clonotype showed up many times. The target antigen is unknown. Trimming took off 6 bases at V and 2 bases at J, with 13 bases between the two ends. Germline-derived CDR1 and CDR2 are SQVTM and ANQGSEA. The CDR3 contains 14 residues. The chain joins TRBV29-1 to TRBJ2-2; D is undetermined. The sequence was collected from a man aged 50-59 years who received an inactivated influenza vaccine. Sequencing used CD4+ T cells sorted from PBMCs, obtained more than 4 days after vaccination. CDR3 region: CSVSGGPNTGELFF. The CDR3 DNA reads as TGCAGCGTATCAGGTGGTCCAAACACCGGGGAGCTGTTTTTT.